Reported below is one TCR beta chain. Antigen: not known. Positively selected for CCR7, the CD45RO-negative cells used as naive CD8 cells excluded terminally differentiated effector memory CD45RA+ cells. The data were obtained in a study of shared clonotypes between healthy human individuals. Background on the study: The cohort comprised a couple of women and a few men. Their ages spanned 18 to 49 years.

General study findings and limits: Rarefaction showed that sequencing of sorted subsets was incomplete (despite large depth). An effect of sequencing depth on clonotype sharing among donors was expected.

This CDR3 has 13 residues. V lost 10 bases and J lost 0; bases outside the gene matches: 4. Germline CDR1 is MDHEN and CDR2 is SYDVKM. The assay was run at deep level. Libraries were prepared by immunoSEQ multiplex PCR; TCRdb keeps only in-frame clonotypes and omits some of them. The table has fewer than 1 million clones, around 96% seen once. This sequence was found in a man under 40 in good health. The sequenced material came from naive CD8+ T cells sorted from blood. The V and J genes are TRBV28 and TRBJ2-3; 7 bases fit TRBD1. CDR3 sequence: CATRDSSTDTQYF. The CDR3 DNA sequence: TGTGCCACCCGGGACAGCAGCACAGATACGCAGTATTTT. Full variable domain (missing parts from reference TRBV28 and TRBJ2-3): DVKVTQSSRYLVKRTGEKVFLECVQDMDHENMFWYRQDPGLGLRLIYFSYDVKMKEKGDIPEGYSVSREKKERFSLILESASTNQTSMYLCATRDSSTDTQYFGPGTRLTVL.